The 17 T cell receptor beta chains below all came from one sample that was sequenced in a study of blood T cells in healthy people across ages. PCR was performed a second time for roughly 6 to 12 cycles using a sample-barcoded 5' primer and a J-beta primer mix. TCRdb fed the 5' RACE reads into MiXCR, producing one record per CDR3 protein. There are over 950,000 distinct CDR3 sequences in the sample; less than 45% occur only once, and under 15% lies in the top ten. Sequenced sample: blood. These receptors came from a man between 18 and 29 years old in good health.

The sample holds a few counts of this clonotype. Compared with germline, one end of the junction differs, possibly owing to a read error. The chain has TRBV4-3 and TRBJ1-4; 10 bases line up with TRBD1. This CDR3 contains 15 residues. In germline, CDR1 is LGHNA, CDR2 YSLEER. CDR3 nucleotides: TGTGCCAGCAGCCAAGATAGGGACAGGGGTGAAAAACTGTTTTTT. This translates into CASSQDRDRGEKLFF.

The sample holds one count of this clonotype. This chain joins TRBV5-1 and TRBJ2-7, with no clear D. The CDR3 sequence is 15 residues long. Germline assignment: CDR1 SGHRS and CDR2 YFSETQ. V shed 0 bases and J shed 1 base, with 11 bases lying between them. The CDR3 nucleotides are TGCGCCAGCAGCTTGGTAGGCAGGCCTTCCTACGAGCAGTACTTC. Its protein product is CASSLVGRPSYEQYF.

The V call is TRBV10-3, the J call TRBJ1-4, with TRBD1 as a possible D gene (5 bases). Germline V gene data show CDR1 as ENHRY and CDR2 as SYGVKD. V was shortened by 9 bases and J by 4 bases, with 12 bases between the two germline ends. The CDR3 covers 13 residues. The DNA of the CDR3 is TGTGCCATAAAAAGCGGGGGTAATGAAAAACTGTTTTTT. Protein product: CAIKSGGNEKLFF.

Only a few counts were recorded for this clonotype. The chain links TRBV15 to TRBJ1-1; 11 nucleotides agree with TRBD1. Germline V gives CDR1 LNHNV, CDR2 YYDKDF (reference sequence). V lost 0 bases and J lost 1; bases outside the gene matches: 4. This CDR3 spans 17 amino acids. CDR3 sequence: CATSRDRGQGENTEAFF. Here the CDR3 DNA reads TGTGCCACCAGCAGAGATAGGGGACAGGGGGAGAACACTGAAGCTTTCTTT.

The gene calls are TRBV12-3 or TRBV12-4 and TRBJ2-7, with D possibly TRBD1 on 5 matching bases. The CDR3 is 15 residues long. Trimming pared 2 bases from V and 0 bases from J, leaving 11 bases between. DNA for the CDR3: TGTGCCAGCAGTTTAACACGACAGAGCTCCTACGAGCAGTACTTC. Protein sequence: CASSLTRQSSYEQYF.

V gene TRBV4-3 combines with J gene TRBJ1-1; the match to TRBD1 covers 9 bases. CDR1 and CDR2 (germline): LGHNA, YSLEER. The CDR3 runs to 18 residues. The J segment lost 0 bases and the V segment lost 4 bases, leaving 12 bases of the junction unmatched. The CDR3 spells CASSLGGQGAGMNTEAFF. As DNA, the CDR3 is TGCGCCAGCAGCCTTGGGGGACAGGGCGCGGGGATGAACACTGAAGCTTTCTTT.

This clonotype showed up just a few times. The V call is TRBV27, the J call TRBJ2-1; TRBD2 is a possible D gene (6 bases). The germline V and J ends were trimmed by 0 bases and 0 bases, with 12 bases remaining between them. CDR1 and CDR2 (germline): MNHEY, SMNVEV (reference sequence). The CDR3 extends over 17 amino acids. CDR3 residues: CASSLSERASSYNEQFF. DNA for the CDR3: TGTGCCAGCAGTTTATCGGAGCGGGCAAGCTCCTACAATGAGCAGTTCTTC.

This clonotype has a handful of counts. This rearrangement joins TRBV4-2 to TRBJ1-4, with D uncertain. V was shortened by 2 bases and J by 2 bases, with 21 bases between the two germline ends. The CDR3 totals 19 residues. CDR1 is LGHNA and CDR2 is YNFKEQ in the germline V gene. CDR3 bases: TGTGCCAGCAGCCAAAGAAGAACTAGGTCGAGAGGGACTAATGAAAAACTGTTTTTT. Residues: CASSQRRTRSRGTNEKLFF.

This clonotype appeared a few times. CDR3 region: CAIMGGASSYNEQFF. CDR3 sequence (DNA): TGTGCCATCATGGGGGGGGCAAGCTCCTACAATGAGCAGTTCTTC. The J gene is TRBJ2-1, the V gene TRBV10-3; the D gene is possibly TRBD2 (7 bases). V lost 7 bases to trimming and J lost 0 bases, with 13 bases between them. CDR1 and CDR2 (germline): ENHRY, SYGVKD. This CDR3 comprises 15 residues.

This clonotype occurred a few times. This rearrangement joins TRBV12-3 or TRBV12-4 to TRBJ1-1; unclear D gene. The CDR3 extends over 13 amino acids. Trimming took 2 bases from V and 6 from J, leaving 10 bases between them. The CDR3 region has the DNA TGTGCCAGCAGTTTATTGGTCAACGCTGAAGCTTTCTTT. Translating gives CASSLLVNAEAFF.

This clonotype was picked up many times. The J gene is TRBJ2-7, the V gene TRBV29-1; 7 bases line up with TRBD2. CDR3 length: 14 residues. Germline trimming cut 0 bases from V and 3 bases from J; bases unmatched to any gene: 5. The germline V gene encodes CDR1 SQVTM and CDR2 ANQGSEA. The CDR3 here is CSVEDTRTSYEQYF. Written as DNA, the CDR3 is TGCAGCGTTGAAGATACGAGGACTAGCTACGAGCAGTACTTC.

The table lists this clonotype with many counts. The rearrangement uses TRBV10-3 and TRBJ2-3; no definite D call. Between the trimmed V and J ends, which lost 2 bases and 5 bases, there was a span of 8 bases. Germline V gene sequence: CDR1 ENHRY, CDR2 SYGVKD. The CDR3 spans 13 residues. The CDR3 sequence is CAISEPSGDTQYF. Written as DNA, the CDR3 is TGTGCCATCAGTGAGCCGTCAGGAGATACGCAGTATTTT.

This rearrangement joins TRBV20-1 to TRBJ1-4; no clear D gene. The V end lost 1 base, the J end lost 1 base, and 7 bases lay between the germline ends. Germline CDR1 is DFQATT and CDR2 is SNEGSKA (reference sequence). This CDR3 contains 14 residues. CDR3 loop: CSARGGQTNEKLFF. The CDR3 DNA sequence: TGCAGTGCTAGAGGAGGCCAAACTAATGAAAAACTGTTTTTT.

This clonotype came up a few times. The genes are TRBV12-3 or TRBV12-4 and TRBJ2-2; no clear D. The CDR3 length is 11 residues. Trimming removed 8 bases at V and 6 bases at J, with 7 bases between. CDR3 in amino acids: CASYDAGELFF. The CDR3 DNA reads TGTGCCAGCTACGACGCCGGGGAGCTGTTTTTT.

V is TRBV5-1 and J is TRBJ2-1; no clear D gene. V was pared by 4 bases and J by 8 bases, with 13 bases between. Germline assignment: CDR1 SGHRS and CDR2 YFSETQ. The CDR3 contains 13 residues. CDR3 nucleotide sequence: TGCGCCAGCAGCCCCGGCAGAGGAGATGAGCAGTTCTTC. This gives the protein CASSPGRGDEQFF.

The J gene is TRBJ2-5, the V gene TRBV10-3, with unresolved D. With the DNA end fitting TRBJ2-1 better, the J assignment may be wrong. From germline, CDR1 is ENHRY and CDR2 SYGVKD. This CDR3 contains 20 residues. The chain's CDR3 is CAISDLLGRQNEVGQETQFF. CDR3 DNA sequence: TGTGCCATCAGTGATTTGCTTGGCAGGCAAAATGAGGTGGGCCAAGAGACCCAGTTCTTC.

V is TRBV5-1 and J is TRBJ1-1; D may be TRBD1 (5 bases). Germline-derived CDR1 and CDR2 are SGHRS and YFSETQ. With 0 bases removed from V and 6 bases from J, the gap between germline ends came to 12 bases. The CDR3 covers 14 residues. The CDR3 sequence is CASSLGGAVAEAFF. The CDR3 coding sequence is TGCGCCAGCAGCTTGGGTGGGGCTGTGGCTGAAGCTTTCTTT.